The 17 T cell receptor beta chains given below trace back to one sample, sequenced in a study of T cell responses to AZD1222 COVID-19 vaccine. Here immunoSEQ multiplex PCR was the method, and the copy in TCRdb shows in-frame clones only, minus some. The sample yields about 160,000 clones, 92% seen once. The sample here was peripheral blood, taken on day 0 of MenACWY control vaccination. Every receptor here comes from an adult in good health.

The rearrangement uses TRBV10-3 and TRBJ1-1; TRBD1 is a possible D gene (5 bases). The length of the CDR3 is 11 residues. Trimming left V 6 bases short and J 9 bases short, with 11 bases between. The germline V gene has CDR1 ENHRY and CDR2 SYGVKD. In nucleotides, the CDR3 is TGTGCCATCAGGAAGGCGGGGCAAGCTTTCTTT. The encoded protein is CAIRKAGQAFF.

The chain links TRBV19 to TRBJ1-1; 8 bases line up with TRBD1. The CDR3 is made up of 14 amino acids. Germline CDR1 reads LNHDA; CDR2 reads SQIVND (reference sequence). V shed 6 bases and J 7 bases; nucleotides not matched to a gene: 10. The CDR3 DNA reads TGTGCCAGTAGCCTTGACAGGGGAAAGGATGAAGCTTTCTTT. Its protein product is CASSLDRGKDEAFF.

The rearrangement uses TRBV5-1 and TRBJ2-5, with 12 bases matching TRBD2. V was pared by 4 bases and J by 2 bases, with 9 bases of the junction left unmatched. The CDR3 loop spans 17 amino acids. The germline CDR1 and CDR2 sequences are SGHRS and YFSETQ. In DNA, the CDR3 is TGCGCCAGCAGCCTGATTGGACTAGCGGGGCTACAAGAGACCCAGTACTTC. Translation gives CASSLIGLAGLQETQYF.

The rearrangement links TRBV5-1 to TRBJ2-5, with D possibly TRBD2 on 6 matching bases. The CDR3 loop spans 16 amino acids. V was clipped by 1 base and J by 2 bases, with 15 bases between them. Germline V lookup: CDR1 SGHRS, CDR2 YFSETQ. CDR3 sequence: CASSLPVGSGQETQYF. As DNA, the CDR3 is TGCGCCAGCAGCTTGCCAGTGGGGAGCGGGCAAGAGACCCAGTACTTC.

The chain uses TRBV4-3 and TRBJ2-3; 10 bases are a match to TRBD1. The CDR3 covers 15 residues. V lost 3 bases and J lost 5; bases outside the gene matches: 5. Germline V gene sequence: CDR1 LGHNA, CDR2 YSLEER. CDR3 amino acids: CASSQADRGVDTQYF. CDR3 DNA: TGCGCCAGCAGCCAGGCGGACAGGGGGGTAGATACGCAGTATTTT.

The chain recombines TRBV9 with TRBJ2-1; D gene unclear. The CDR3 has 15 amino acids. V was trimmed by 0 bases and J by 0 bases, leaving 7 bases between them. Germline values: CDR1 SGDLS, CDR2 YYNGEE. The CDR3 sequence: CASSVAGRSYNEQFF. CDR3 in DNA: TGTGCCAGCAGCGTAGCGGGCCGCTCCTACAATGAGCAGTTCTTC.

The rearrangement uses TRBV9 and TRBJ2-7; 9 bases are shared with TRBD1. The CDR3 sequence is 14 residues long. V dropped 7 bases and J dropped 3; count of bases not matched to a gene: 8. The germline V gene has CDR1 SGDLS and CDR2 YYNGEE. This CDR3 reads CASGPGDRDYEQYF. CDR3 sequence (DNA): TGTGCCAGCGGACCCGGGGACAGGGACTACGAGCAGTACTTC.

The chain's CDR3 is CASSEGWDNEQFF. The DNA of the CDR3 is TGTGCCAGCTCCGAGGGATGGGACAATGAGCAGTTCTTC. V gene TRBV6-5 combines with J gene TRBJ2-1; weak D call: TRBD2 (5 bases). V was clipped by 8 bases and J by 5 bases, with 13 bases between them. The CDR3 is 13 residues long. Germline loops: CDR1 MNHEY, CDR2 SVGAGI.

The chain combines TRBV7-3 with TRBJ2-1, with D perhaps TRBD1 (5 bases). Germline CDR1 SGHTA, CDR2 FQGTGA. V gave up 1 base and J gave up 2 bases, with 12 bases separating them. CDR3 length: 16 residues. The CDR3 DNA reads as TGTGCCAGCAGCTTAAACGCAGGGAATGCCTACAATGAGCAGTTCTTC. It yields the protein CASSLNAGNAYNEQFF.

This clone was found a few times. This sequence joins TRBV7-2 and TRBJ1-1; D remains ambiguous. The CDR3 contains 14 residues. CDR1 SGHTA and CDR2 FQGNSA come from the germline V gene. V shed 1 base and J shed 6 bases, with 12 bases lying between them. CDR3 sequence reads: CASSLVTVRPEAFF. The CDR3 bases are TGTGCCAGCAGCTTAGTAACGGTTAGGCCTGAAGCTTTCTTT.

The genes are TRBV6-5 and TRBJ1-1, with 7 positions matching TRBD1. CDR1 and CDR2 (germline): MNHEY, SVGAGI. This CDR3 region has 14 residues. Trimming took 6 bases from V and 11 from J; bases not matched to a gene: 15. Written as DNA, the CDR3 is TGTGCCAGCAGCCGGGACTCCAAGGGGGCCCAGGCTTTCTTT. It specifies CASSRDSKGAQAFF.

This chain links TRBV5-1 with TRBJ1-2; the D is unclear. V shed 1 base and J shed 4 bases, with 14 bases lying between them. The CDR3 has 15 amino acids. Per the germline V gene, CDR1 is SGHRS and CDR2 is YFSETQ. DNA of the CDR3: TGCGCCAGCAGCTTGAATCCAGGCTTTTCCTATGGCTACACCTTC. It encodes CASSLNPGFSYGYTF. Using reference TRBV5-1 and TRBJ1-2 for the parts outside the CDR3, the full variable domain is KAGVTQTPRYLIKTRGQQVTLSCSPISGHRSVSWYQQTPGQGLQFLFEYFSETQRNKGNFPGRFSGRQFSNSRSEMNVSTLELGDSALYLCASSLNPGFSYGYTFGSGTRLTVV.

Here the CDR3 DNA reads TGTGCCAGCAGCTTGGTTCGGCTACCTGGGACAGATACGCAGTATTTT. Encoded protein: CASSLVRLPGTDTQYF. The V gene is TRBV5-6, the J gene TRBJ2-3; D remains unclear. The germline V gene encodes CDR1 SGHDT and CDR2 YYEEEE. This CDR3 has 16 residues. The V end was cut by 0 bases, the J end by 3 bases, with 14 bases between.

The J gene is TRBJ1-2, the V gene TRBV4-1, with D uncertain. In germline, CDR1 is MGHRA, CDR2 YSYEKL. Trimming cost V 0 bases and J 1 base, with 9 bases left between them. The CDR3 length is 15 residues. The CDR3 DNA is TGCGCCAGCAGCCAAGATCCTAACAGTAACTATGGCTACACCTTC. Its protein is CASSQDPNSNYGYTF.

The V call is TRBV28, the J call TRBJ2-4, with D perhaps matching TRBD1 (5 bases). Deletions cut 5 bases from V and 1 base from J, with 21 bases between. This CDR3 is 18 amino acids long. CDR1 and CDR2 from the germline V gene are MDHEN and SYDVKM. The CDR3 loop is CASSPYSGDWGAKNIQYF. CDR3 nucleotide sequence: TGTGCCAGCAGTCCCTACTCAGGAGACTGGGGCGCCAAAAACATTCAGTACTTC.

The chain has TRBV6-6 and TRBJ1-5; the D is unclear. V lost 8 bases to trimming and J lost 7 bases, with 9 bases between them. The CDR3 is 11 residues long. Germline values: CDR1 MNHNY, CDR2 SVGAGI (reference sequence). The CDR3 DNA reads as TGTGCCAGCGGCGGGTTGCAGCCCCAGCATTTT. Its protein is CASGGLQPQHF.

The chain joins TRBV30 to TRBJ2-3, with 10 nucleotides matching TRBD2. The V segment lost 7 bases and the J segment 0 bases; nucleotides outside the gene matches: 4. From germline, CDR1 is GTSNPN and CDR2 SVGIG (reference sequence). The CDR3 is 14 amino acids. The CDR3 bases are TGTGCCTCGATGACTAGCGGGAGCACAGATACGCAGTATTTT. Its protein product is CASMTSGSTDTQYF.